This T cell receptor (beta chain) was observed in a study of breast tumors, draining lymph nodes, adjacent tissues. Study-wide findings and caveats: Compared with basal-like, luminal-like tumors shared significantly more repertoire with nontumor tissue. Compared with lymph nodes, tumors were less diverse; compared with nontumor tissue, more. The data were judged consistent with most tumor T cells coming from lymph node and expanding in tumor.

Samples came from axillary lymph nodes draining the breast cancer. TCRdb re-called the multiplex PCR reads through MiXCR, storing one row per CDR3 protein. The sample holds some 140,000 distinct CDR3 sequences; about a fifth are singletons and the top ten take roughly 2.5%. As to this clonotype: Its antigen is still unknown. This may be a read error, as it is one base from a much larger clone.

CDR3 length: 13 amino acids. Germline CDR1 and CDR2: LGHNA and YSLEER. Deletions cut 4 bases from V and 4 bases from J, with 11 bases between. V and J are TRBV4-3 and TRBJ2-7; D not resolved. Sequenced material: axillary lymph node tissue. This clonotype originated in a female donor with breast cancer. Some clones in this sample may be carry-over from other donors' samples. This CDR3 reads CASSREYGYEQYF. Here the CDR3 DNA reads TGCGCCAGCAGCCGAGAATATGGGTACGAGCAGTACTTC.